Listed below are T cell receptor beta chains from one sample, sequenced in a study of beta chain features in type 1 diabetes. Profiling relied on immunoSEQ multiplex PCR, and the TCRdb table lists in-frame clones only, not all of them. Of fewer than 150,000 clones in the sample, about 7% were seen once. Sequenced material: central memory CD4+ T cells from blood. The receptors derive from a young woman in good health. Each CDR3 is given with its conserved first and last residue. The D gene is left open where the match is weak. The size of a clone is reported for some rows only, either as once, few or many, or as a class for expanded clones.

clone size: few
V gene: TRBV7-2
D gene: NA
J gene: TRBJ2-7
CDR3 DNA: TGTGCCAGCAGCTTTCAGGGATCCTACGAGCAGTACTTC
CDR3 protein: CASSFQGSYEQYF

clone size: few
V gene: TRBV4-1
D gene: TRBD2
J gene: TRBJ2-7
CDR3 DNA: TGCGCCAGCAGCCAAGATGTGGCGGGAGTTCTCGAGCAGTACTTC
CDR3 protein: CASSQDVAGVLEQYF

clone size: many
V gene: TRBV6-6
D gene: TRBD1
J gene: TRBJ2-5
CDR3 DNA: TGTGCCAGCAGATCTTGGACAGGGGGCGGAAAGACCCAGTACTTC
CDR3 protein: CASRSWTGGGKTQYF

clone size: many
V gene: TRBV5-6
D gene: NA
J gene: TRBJ1-3
CDR3 DNA: TGTGCCAGCAGCCGTACAGATCACTCTGGAAACACCATATATTTT
CDR3 protein: CASSRTDHSGNTIYF

clone size: few
V gene: TRBV6-6
D gene: TRBD1
J gene: TRBJ1-2
CDR3 DNA: TGTGCCAGCACCCGACAGGGGAGAGGTGATGGCTACACCTTC
CDR3 protein: CASTRQGRGDGYTF

clone size: many
V gene: TRBV4-3
D gene: TRBD1
J gene: TRBJ2-3
CDR3 DNA: TGCGCCAGCAGCCAAGAGGCTCAGGGGGCCGATACGCAGTATTTT
CDR3 protein: CASSQEAQGADTQYF

clone size: few
V gene: TRBV5-1
D gene: NA
J gene: TRBJ2-7
CDR3 DNA: TGCGCCAGCAGCTTGGGAGCATCGAAGATGTACGAGCAGTACTTC
CDR3 protein: CASSLGASKMYEQYF

clone size: NA
V gene: TRBV2
D gene: NA
J gene: TRBJ2-1
CDR3 DNA: TGTGCCAGCGGGAAAAAGCGGGCAGACAATGAGCAGTTCTTC
CDR3 protein: CASGKKRADNEQFF

clone size: few
V gene: TRBV28
D gene: NA
J gene: TRBJ1-1
CDR3 DNA: TGTGCCAGCAGTTTGGCGGAGGGAGGAGCTTTCTTT
CDR3 protein: CASSLAEGGAFF

clone size: many
V gene: TRBV4-3
D gene: TRBD1
J gene: TRBJ2-5
CDR3 DNA: TGCGCCAGCAGCCAAGCACAGGGGGCTGGTTGGGAGACCCAGTACTTC
CDR3 protein: CASSQAQGAGWETQYF

clone size: few
V gene: TRBV13
D gene: NA
J gene: TRBJ1-2
CDR3 DNA: TGTGCCAGCAGCCAACAGGGATTCAACTATGGCTACACCTTC
CDR3 protein: CASSQQGFNYGYTF

clone size: NA
V gene: TRBV7-9
D gene: TRBD2
J gene: TRBJ2-1
CDR3 DNA: TGTGCCAGCAGCCGGACTAGCGGGAGTACTGAGCAGTTCTTC
CDR3 protein: CASSRTSGSTEQFF

clone size: NA
V gene: TRBV4-3
D gene: TRBD1
J gene: TRBJ1-2
CDR3 DNA: TGCGCCAGCAGCCAGACGGAGGGACAGATGGGCTCCTTCTATGGCTACACCTTC
CDR3 protein: CASSQTEGQMGSFYGYTF

clone size: NA
V gene: TRBV30
D gene: TRBD2
J gene: TRBJ2-3
CDR3 DNA: TGTGCCTGGAGTGTTCGGAGAAGCGGGAGAAAGACAGATACGCAGTATTTT
CDR3 protein: CAWSVRRSGRKTDTQYF

clone size: NA
V gene: TRBV6-1
D gene: TRBD2
J gene: TRBJ2-1
CDR3 DNA: TGTGCCAGCAGTGAACAAGCGGGAGGGCCCAATGAGCAGTTCTTC
CDR3 protein: CASSEQAGGPNEQFF

clone size: few
V gene: TRBV9
D gene: TRBD1
J gene: TRBJ2-2
CDR3 DNA: TGTGCCAGCAGCGTAGACCAGGGGGTAGACGGGGAGCTGTTTTTT
CDR3 protein: CASSVDQGVDGELFF